This passage covers 28 T cell receptor beta chains from one sample sequenced in a study of identical twins. MiXCR was run by TCRdb on the 5' RACE reads, yielding one entry per CDR3 protein. Of a few hundred thousand distinct CDR3 sequences in the sample, roughly a quarter were seen once. These records were also assigned to another study, of T cells expressing NK-cell markers.

Sequenced: CD4+ T cells sorted from blood. The receptors were sampled from a woman between 18 and 30 years old in good health.

This clonotype was counted ten times or more. This sequence joins TRBV12-3 or TRBV12-4 and TRBJ2-1, with TRBD2 matching 13 bases. CDR3 length equals 15 residues. V was clipped by 7 bases and J by 6 bases; unmatched bases: 6. CDR3 amino acids: CASTPLAGGSNEQFF. CDR3 in DNA: TGTGCCAGCACTCCACTAGCGGGGGGGAGCAATGAGCAGTTCTTC.

J is TRBJ2-6 and V is TRBV2; 10 bases fit TRBD2. The germline CDR1 and CDR2 sequences are SNHLY and FYNNEI. V shed 6 bases and J 0 bases; nucleotides not matched to a gene: 2. The length of the CDR3 is 16 residues. In nucleotides, the CDR3 is TGTGCCAGCAGCGGACTAGCGGCCTCTGGGGCCAACGTCCTGACTTTC. Translation: CASSGLAASGANVLTF.

This clonotype was counted between two and nine times. The V gene is TRBV7-9, the J gene TRBJ1-2; D is unclear. V lost 1 base and J lost 0, with 6 bases in between. Germline V gene lookup returns CDR1 SEHNR and CDR2 FQNEAQ (reference sequence). This CDR3 is 14 amino acids long. The CDR3 region is CASSLGVANYGYTF. The CDR3 DNA follows: TGTGCCAGCAGCTTAGGAGTGGCTAACTATGGCTACACCTTC.

V and J are TRBV6-6 and TRBJ2-5; D gene uncertain. CDR1 is MNHNY and CDR2 is SVGAGI in the germline V gene (reference sequence). The CDR3 has 12 residues. The V end was cut by 3 bases, the J end by 4 bases, with 6 bases between. Written as DNA, the CDR3 is TGTGCCAGCAGTTATGGAAGAGAGACCCAGTACTTC. As protein: CASSYGRETQYF.

The chain recombines TRBV4-2 with TRBJ2-2, with D hard to call. V lost 2 bases, J lost 5 bases, and 6 bases lay in between. The CDR3 length is 13 residues. The germline V gene encodes CDR1 LGHNA and CDR2 YNFKEQ. CDR3 sequence (DNA): TGTGCCAGCAGCCAAATTAGTACCGGGGAGCTGTTTTTT. Protein: CASSQISTGELFF.

This rearrangement joins TRBV5-1 to TRBJ1-2, with D hard to call. Germline V gene sequence: CDR1 SGHRS, CDR2 YFSETQ. This CDR3 spans 14 amino acids. V dropped 0 bases and J dropped 0 bases, with 6 bases sitting between them. CDR3 bases: TGCGCCAGCAGCTTGGAATTCGCTAACTATGGCTACACCTTC. Its protein is CASSLEFANYGYTF.

This clonotype was counted between two and nine times. This chain uses TRBV29-1 with TRBJ1-1; 8 bases line up with TRBD1. Germline V gives CDR1 SQVTM, CDR2 ANQGSEA. Germline trimming cut 6 bases from V and 1 base from J; bases unmatched to any gene: 4. The CDR3 has 13 residues. The CDR3 DNA is TGCAGCGTCGCGGGACAGGAGAACACTGAAGCTTTCTTT. Protein: CSVAGQENTEAFF.

The chain links TRBV19 to TRBJ1-2; TRBD1 might be the D (6 bases). Germline loops: CDR1 LNHDA, CDR2 SQIVND (reference sequence). The CDR3 runs 13 residues. Trimming removed 7 bases from V and 6 bases from J, with 15 bases in between. CDR3 protein: CASTPRQVDGYTF. CDR3 DNA sequence: TGTGCCAGTACCCCCAGACAGGTCGATGGCTACACCTTC.

This clonotype was detected a few times. The CDR3 DNA reads TGTGCCAGCACCATAGAAGAGGTTTGGGCAGGGGTCCGAAATGAGCAGTTCTTC. Encoded protein: CASTIEEVWAGVRNEQFF. This chain joins TRBV12-3 or TRBV12-4 and TRBJ2-1; possibly TRBD1 for D (6 bases). The CDR3 runs 18 residues. Deletions cut 7 bases from V and 7 bases from J, with 29 bases between.

This clonotype has only a few counts. The chain combines TRBV10-2 with TRBJ2-3, with a tentative D call TRBD1 (7 bases). Germline-derived CDR1 and CDR2 are WSHSY and SAAADI. This CDR3 is built from 15 residues. The V end lost 3 bases, the J end lost 1 base, and 11 bases lay between the germline ends. CDR3 in DNA: TGCGCCAGCAGTGATCAGGGGGGCCGCACAGATACGCAGTATTTT. The encoded protein is CASSDQGGRTDTQYF.

This clonotype was found a few times. V gene TRBV20-1 combines with J gene TRBJ2-2; tentative D call: TRBD2 (6 bases). This CDR3 region has 12 residues. Germline values: CDR1 DFQATT, CDR2 SNEGSKA (reference sequence). With 3 bases removed from V and 7 bases from J, the gap between germline ends came to 9 bases. CDR3 nucleotides: TGCAGTGCTAGCGGGAGAAACGGGGAGCTGTTTTTT. It codes for CSASGRNGELFF.

A few counts support this clonotype. This chain links TRBV12-3 or TRBV12-4 with TRBJ2-2; possible D gene TRBD2, 5 bases. The V gene lost 3 bases and the J gene lost 6 bases, with 8 bases spanning the gap. The CDR3 consists of 13 residues. DNA for the CDR3: TGTGCCAGCAGTTTGGAGGCAGCCGGGGAGCTGTTTTTT. Translation: CASSLEAAGELFF.

This clonotype turned up a few times. The rearrangement uses TRBV25-1 and TRBJ2-3; D is unresolved. The germline gives CDR1 MGHDK, CDR2 SYGVNS. V was cut by 5 bases and J by 2 bases, with 14 bases left in between. This CDR3 is 15 amino acids long. The CDR3 DNA reads as TGTGCCAGCAGTTTACAGACACTTCCCACAGATACGCAGTATTTT. Translation: CASSLQTLPTDTQYF.

The chain links TRBV20-1 to TRBJ2-1, with D hard to call. V lost 0 bases, J lost 3 bases, and 24 bases lay in between. This CDR3 contains 19 residues. Germline V CDR1 and CDR2: DFQATT, SNEGSKA (reference sequence). This CDR3 reads CSARDWGGSTNYLYNEQFF. The CDR3 DNA sequence: TGCAGTGCTAGAGATTGGGGTGGCTCGACGAACTACCTCTACAATGAGCAGTTCTTC.

In its sample, this clonotype was seen a few times. The rearrangement links TRBV29-1 to TRBJ2-3; D is perhaps TRBD1 (6 bases). The germline gives CDR1 SQVTM, CDR2 ANQGSEA. V was trimmed by 7 bases and J by 0 bases, leaving 11 bases between them. The CDR3 is 13 residues long. The DNA of the CDR3 is TGCAGCGCGAAGGGGGTTAGCACAGATACGCAGTATTTT. This gives the protein CSAKGVSTDTQYF.

V is TRBV30 and J is TRBJ2-1; the D gene is possibly TRBD1 (5 bases). The V end was cut by 7 bases, the J end by 10 bases, with 20 bases between. The CDR3 contains 13 residues. CDR1 GTSNPN and CDR2 SVGIG come from the germline V gene (reference sequence). The CDR3 reads CAFHVFAGKEQFF. CDR3 bases: TGTGCCTTTCACGTCTTCGCAGGGAAGGAGCAGTTCTTC.

CDR3 nucleotide sequence: TGTGCCAGCAGCTCCTCTAGCGGGAGTCACAATGAGCAGTTCTTC. It yields the protein CASSSSSGSHNEQFF. The chain couples TRBV9 to TRBJ2-1; 10 bases fit TRBD2. V trimming: 4 bases; J trimming: 5 bases; junction bases outside the gene matches: 6. Germline values: CDR1 SGDLS, CDR2 YYNGEE. The CDR3 covers 15 residues.

The V and J genes are TRBV15 and TRBJ2-5; D is perhaps TRBD1 or TRBD2 (5 bases each). The CDR3 consists of 15 residues. Trimming stripped 3 bases from V and 4 bases from J, with 15 bases between. Per germline, CDR1 LNHNV and CDR2 YYDKDF (reference sequence). CDR3 nucleotide sequence: TGTGCCACCAGCAGCCCCCGGGACGTAATAGAGACCCAGTACTTC. It yields the protein CATSSPRDVIETQYF.

CDR3 in DNA: TGTGCCATCAGTGATAAGACAGGGGGATTTCTTGGCTACACCTTC. Its translation is CAISDKTGGFLGYTF. V is TRBV10-3 and J is TRBJ1-2; 9 bases are a match to TRBD1. The length of the CDR3 is 15 residues. With V trimmed by 3 bases and J by 7 bases, 9 bases remained unmatched. Germline-derived CDR1 and CDR2 are ENHRY and SYGVKD.

This clonotype was counted between two and nine times. The germline gene is not matched at one end of the junction; a read error may be the cause. This chain uses TRBV4-3 with TRBJ2-1; D is unclear. The CDR3 runs 11 residues. The V gene's germline CDR1 is LGHNA and CDR2 YSLEER. CDR3 in amino acids: CASSAHNEQFF. The CDR3, as DNA: TGTGCCAGCAGTGCTCACAATGAGCAGTTCTTC.

The chain uses TRBV12-3 or TRBV12-4 and TRBJ2-3; no clear D. Between the trimmed V and J ends, which lost 0 bases and 3 bases, there was a span of 10 bases. This CDR3 region has 15 residues. The CDR3 DNA follows: TGTGCCAGCAGTTTAGCGGCACAAACGACAGATACGCAGTATTTT. Protein sequence: CASSLAAQTTDTQYF.

J is TRBJ2-3 and V is TRBV6-2 or TRBV6-3; 11 bases match TRBD2. This CDR3 has 15 amino acids. Germline V gene sequence: CDR1 MNHEY, CDR2 SVGEGT. Germline trimming cut 2 bases from V and 9 bases from J; bases unmatched to any gene: 7. CDR3 DNA: TGTGCCAGCAGTTACGGACTAGCGGGCCAGGGGACGCAGTATTTT. Translating it yields CASSYGLAGQGTQYF.

The chain carries TRBV12-3 or TRBV12-4 and TRBJ2-1; D gene ambiguous. The V gene lost 5 bases and the J gene lost 6 bases, with 17 bases spanning the gap. The length of the CDR3 is 15 residues. CDR3 protein: CASSPVGLVGNEQFF. In nucleotides, the CDR3 is TGTGCCAGCAGTCCGGTAGGGCTAGTAGGCAATGAGCAGTTCTTC.

The chain employs TRBV20-1 and TRBJ2-3; 10 bases map to TRBD1. CDR3 length equals 16 residues. Germline CDR1 is DFQATT and CDR2 is SNEGSKA (reference sequence). V gave up 4 bases and J gave up 2 bases; unmatched junction bases: 9. CDR3 protein: CSAMPFGTGDTDTQYF. The CDR3, as DNA: TGCAGTGCTATGCCCTTCGGGACAGGGGACACAGATACGCAGTATTTT.

CDR3 region: CSASQQGFGGYTF. CDR3 nucleotide sequence: TGCAGTGCTAGTCAACAGGGGTTCGGTGGCTACACCTTC. The rearrangement links TRBV20-1 to TRBJ1-2; 7 nucleotides agree with TRBD1. The CDR3 extends over 13 amino acids. Trimming removed 3 bases from V and 7 bases from J; junction bases left unmatched: 8. Germline CDR1 reads DFQATT; CDR2 reads SNEGSKA (reference sequence).

The chain has TRBV10-3 and TRBJ1-5; 7 bases are a match to TRBD1. V lost 1 base and J lost 0; bases outside the gene matches: 0. The CDR3 has 15 residues. Germline V gene data show CDR1 as ENHRY and CDR2 as SYGVKD. The CDR3 sequence: CAISEYRGSNQPQHF. The DNA of the CDR3 is TGTGCCATCAGTGAGTACAGGGGTAGCAATCAGCCCCAGCATTTT.

The V gene is TRBV5-6, the J gene TRBJ1-2; perhaps TRBD1 as D (6 bases). From germline, CDR1 is SGHDT and CDR2 YYEEEE. V lost 4 bases and J lost 7, with 17 bases in between. The CDR3 totals 14 residues. CDR3 amino acids: CASSPPDRLGGYTF. As DNA, the CDR3 is TGTGCCAGCAGCCCACCAGACAGGCTGGGTGGCTACACCTTC.

This clonotype is a singleton in its sample. The V and J genes are TRBV20-1 and TRBJ2-1; 8 bases line up with TRBD2. V shed 1 base, J shed 8 bases, and the junction held 13 bases outside the gene matches. The germline CDR1 and CDR2 sequences are DFQATT and SNEGSKA (reference sequence). The length of the CDR3 is 16 residues. The CDR3 DNA reads as TGCAGTGCTAGAGCCTTGCTGAGCGGGAGCAGAGATGAGCAGTTCTTC. This codes for CSARALLSGSRDEQFF.